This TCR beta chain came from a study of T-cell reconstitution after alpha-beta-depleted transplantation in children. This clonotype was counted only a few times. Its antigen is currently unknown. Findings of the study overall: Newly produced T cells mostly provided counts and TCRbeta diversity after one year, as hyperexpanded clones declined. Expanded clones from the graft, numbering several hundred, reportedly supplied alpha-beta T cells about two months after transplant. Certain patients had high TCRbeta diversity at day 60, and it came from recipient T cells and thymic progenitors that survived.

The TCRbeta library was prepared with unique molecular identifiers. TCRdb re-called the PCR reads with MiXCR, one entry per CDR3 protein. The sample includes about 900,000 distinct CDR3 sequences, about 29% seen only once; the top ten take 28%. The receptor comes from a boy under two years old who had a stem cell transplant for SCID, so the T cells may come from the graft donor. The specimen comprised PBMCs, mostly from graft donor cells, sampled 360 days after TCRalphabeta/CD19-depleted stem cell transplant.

The CDR3 here is CASSLGRGAQETQYF. The CDR3 nucleotides read TGTGCCAGCAGCTTAGGGCGGGGGGCCCAAGAGACCCAGTACTTC. V usage is TRBV7-3 and J usage is TRBJ2-5; TRBD2 agrees at 8 bases. Germline trimming cut 2 bases from V and 1 base from J; bases unmatched to any gene: 3. The length of the CDR3 is 15 residues. Germline CDR1 is SGHTA and CDR2 is FQGTGA.